This TCR beta chain was identified during a study of CD8+ T cells in alopecia areata. Across the study: Tofacitinib dosing lasted 6 to 18 months, which was then followed by 6 months off drug. General study results and limits: Only a single nonresponder existed, so baseline CD8+ expansion links stay unclear.

Sequencing used cDNA as its template, made by extracting RNA and reverse transcribing it. Only in-frame clones appear in the TCRdb table, and some are missing; sequencing was by immunoSEQ multiplex PCR. The table records 150,000 to 200,000 clones, about 60% of them present only once. Treatment in this sample: oral pan-JAK inhibitor, 5-10 mg twice daily. This clone was seen a few times. No antigen is known for it. Here the sequenced sample was CD8+ T cells sorted from blood, taken at week 24, from a patient treated with tofacitinib. This receptor was obtained from a human donor with alopecia areata.

CDR3 sequence (DNA): TGTGCCTGGAGTGGAACGACACCGGGCAATGAGCAGTTCTTC. Amino acids: CAWSGTTPGNEQFF. The rearrangement joins TRBV30 to TRBJ2-1, with D uncertain. The germline CDR1 and CDR2 sequences are GTSNPN and SVGIG (reference sequence). Trimming cost V 1 base and J 6 bases, with 13 bases left between them. This CDR3 is 14 amino acids long.